This T cell receptor (beta chain) was identified in a study of blood T cell repertoires in COVID-19. This clone was seen just once. Germline V gives CDR1 SNHLY, CDR2 FYNNEI. V shed 4 bases, J shed 5 bases, and the junction held 10 bases outside the gene matches. This CDR3 has 16 residues. Assay used: immunoSEQ multiplex PCR; TCRdb lists only in-frame clones, some missing. Of about 120,000 clones listed, over 75% are singletons. The chain joins TRBV2 to TRBJ2-5, with 10 bases lining up with TRBD1. This TCR derives from a man in his sixties with acute or convalescent COVID-19. The source material was peripheral blood. The CDR3 region is CASSGDRGNPSETQYF. The CDR3 DNA reads TGTGCCAGCAGTGGGGACAGGGGAAATCCCTCGGAGACCCAGTACTTC.